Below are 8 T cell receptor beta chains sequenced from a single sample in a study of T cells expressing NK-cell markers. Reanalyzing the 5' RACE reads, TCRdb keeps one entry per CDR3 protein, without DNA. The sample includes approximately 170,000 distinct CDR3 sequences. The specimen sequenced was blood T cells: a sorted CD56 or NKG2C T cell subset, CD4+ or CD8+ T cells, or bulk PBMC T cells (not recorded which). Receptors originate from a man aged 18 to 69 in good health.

The CDR3 reads CASSEEYMGQGFDEQYF. The V gene is TRBV2, the J gene TRBJ2-7; no DNA is available, so the TRBD1 call from TCRdb remains unchecked. The CDR3 consists of 17 residues. Germline V lookup: CDR1 SNHLY, CDR2 FYNNEI.

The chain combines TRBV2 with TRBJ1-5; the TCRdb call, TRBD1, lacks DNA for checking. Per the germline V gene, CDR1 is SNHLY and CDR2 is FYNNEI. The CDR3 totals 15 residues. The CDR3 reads CASSAGRQGIQPQHF.

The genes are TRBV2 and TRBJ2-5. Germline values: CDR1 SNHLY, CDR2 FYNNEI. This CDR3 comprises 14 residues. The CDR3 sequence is CASSGKTHQETQYF.

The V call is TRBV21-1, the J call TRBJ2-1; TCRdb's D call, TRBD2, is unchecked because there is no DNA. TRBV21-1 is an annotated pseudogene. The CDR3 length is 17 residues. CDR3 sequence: CASSKGPDFLRGNEQFF.

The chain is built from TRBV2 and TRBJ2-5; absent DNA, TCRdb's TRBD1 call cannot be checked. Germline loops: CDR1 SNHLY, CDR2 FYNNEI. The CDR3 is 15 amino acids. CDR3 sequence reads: CASSDPSGDVETQYF.

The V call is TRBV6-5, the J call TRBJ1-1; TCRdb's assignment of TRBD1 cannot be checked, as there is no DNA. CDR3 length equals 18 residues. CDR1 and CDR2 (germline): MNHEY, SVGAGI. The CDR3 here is CASSYVSPGENGNTEAFF.

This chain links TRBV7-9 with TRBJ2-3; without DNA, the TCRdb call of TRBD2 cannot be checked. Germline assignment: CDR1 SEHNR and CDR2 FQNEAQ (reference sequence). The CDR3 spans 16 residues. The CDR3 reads CASSLVSGGTSDTQYF.

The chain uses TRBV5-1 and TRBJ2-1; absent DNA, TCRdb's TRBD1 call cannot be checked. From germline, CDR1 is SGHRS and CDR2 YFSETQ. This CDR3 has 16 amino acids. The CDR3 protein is CASSLTGTGYYNEQFF.